The text below deals with one T cell receptor (beta chain). This clone has only a few counts. The antigen it binds to is not known. Nothing much larger sits one base from this clone, and base qualities are not available. The same CDR3 can be traced to other DNA sequences in this sample. The germline V gene supplies CDR1 MGHRA and CDR2 YSYEKL. The cysteine opens and the phenylalanine closes a CDR3 of 17 amino acids. The read is trimmed to its CDR3 DNA, 51 bases read in frame from base 1. From V the trimming removes 4 bases and from J it removes 2 bases, while the gene matches leave 5 bases of the junction unaccounted for. The sample comes from a study of blood T cell repertoires in COVID-19 (TCRdb year 2020). For the wider study: Samples covering the acute and convalescent phases of COVID-19 were provided by collaborators in the United States, Italy and Spain. The samples were drawn from two sources: the first 160 participants of the ongoing ImmuneRACE study, and fewer than 1,500 subjects contributed by 6 global collaborators. Nearly every sample came with metadata listing a de-identified subject ID, COVID-19 status, age in years and sex. The material from the prospective study consisted of cDNA or gDNA derived from T cells, B-cell-depleted T cells, or PBMCs. The dataset comprised deeply sampled blood TCRbeta repertoires from subjects exposed to, actively infected with, or recovered from COVID-19. The repertoires were made available in a free public database intended to serve as a resource for research on the immune response to SARS-CoV-2. Where available, HLA class I and class II types were obtained from metadata supplied by the sample provider rather than from assay-based typing.

General conclusions and limits of the study: The amount of clinical and demographic metadata varied by source and participant and was provided uncurated.

The immunoSEQ Assay, a bias-controlled multiplex PCR, was used to amplify TCRbeta CDR3 regions from genomic DNA. Per the original workflow: The number of nucleated cells in each sample was estimated by amplification of reference gene primers within the assay. Sequence reads were collapsed and filtered to measure the absolute abundance of every unique TCRbeta CDR3 rearrangement. Productive Simpson clonality was computed per sample as the square root of Simpson's diversity index over productive rearrangements. TCRdb limited this immuneACCESS table to in-frame rearrangements with V and J called. A share of clones is missing; checked studies link under half to unresolved V genes, and the rest is unexplained. V and J calls and clone size come straight from that table; D and trimming were deduced from the DNA. The sample yields a few hundred thousand clones; approximately 91% were counted once. The top ten clonotypes cover almost 9.5% of the sample.

Whole blood was collected in K2EDTA tubes by collaborating institutions according to the institutions' own protocols. For TCRbeta analysis, collaborators shipped samples in one of three forms: frozen whole blood, isolated PBMCs, or DNA extracted from either of those sample types. The sequence links TRBV4-1 to TRBJ2-1; the central 13 bases match TRBD2. The material sequenced was peripheral blood. The clonotype originates from a man aged 18 to 35 with active or convalescent COVID-19. The DNA sequence is as follows: TGCGCCAGCAGCCGAGGGGGACTAGCGGGGACCTACAATGAGCAGTTCTTC. It specifies CASSRGGLAGTYNEQFF.